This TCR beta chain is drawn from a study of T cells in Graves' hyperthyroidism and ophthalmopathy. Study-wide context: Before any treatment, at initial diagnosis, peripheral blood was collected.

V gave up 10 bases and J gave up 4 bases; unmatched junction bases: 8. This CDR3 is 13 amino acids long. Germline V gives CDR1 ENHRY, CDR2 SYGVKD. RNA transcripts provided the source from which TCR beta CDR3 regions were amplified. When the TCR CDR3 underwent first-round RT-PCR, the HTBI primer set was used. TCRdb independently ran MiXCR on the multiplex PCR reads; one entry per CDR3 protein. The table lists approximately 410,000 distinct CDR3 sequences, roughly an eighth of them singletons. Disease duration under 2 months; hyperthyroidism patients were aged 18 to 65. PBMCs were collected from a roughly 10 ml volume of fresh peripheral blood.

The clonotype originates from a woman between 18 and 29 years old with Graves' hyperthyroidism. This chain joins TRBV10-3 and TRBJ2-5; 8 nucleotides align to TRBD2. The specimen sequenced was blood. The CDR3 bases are TGTGCCACCCAGCGGGAGAAAGCAGAGACCCAGTACTTC. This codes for CATQREKAETQYF.